Listed below are T cell receptor beta chains from one sample, sequenced in a study of blood T cell repertoires in COVID-19. Some clones are missing from TCRdb's copy, which holds only in-frame ones; the method was immunoSEQ multiplex PCR. The sample has more than 90,000 clones, 82% seen once; the top ten hold 18%. Material for sequencing was peripheral blood. The receptors were gathered from a man older than 75 with acute or convalescent COVID-19. The CDR3 runs from the conserved cysteine through the conserved F or W. Clone size is not always given. Where it is, it says once, few, many or a class for expanded clones.

few | TRBJ2-2 | TRBV21-1 | CASIHTGRPGAGELFF
NA | TRBJ2-3 | TRBV27 | CASSFTGTDTQYF
NA | TRBJ1-1 | TRBV21-1 | CASRLWGCTEAFF
once | TRBJ1-2 | TRBV18 | CASSPGTGYGYTF
NA | TRBJ1-6 | TRBV2 | CASEITGGFSYNSPLHF
NA | TRBJ1-5 | TRBV12-5 | CASGLSTGTGGLGIGPQHF
NA | TRBJ2-7 | TRBV6-2/TRBV6-3 | CASSYPGQGNEQYF
few | TRBJ2-1 | TRBV6-1 | CASSEGRTGPYNEQFF
NA | TRBJ2-7 | TRBV21-1 | CASSKGAYEQYF
NA | TRBJ2-5 | TRBV3-1/TRBV3-2 | CASSQDFPEETQYF
NA | TRBJ2-6 | TRBV20-1 | CSASPLSGANVLTF
NA | TRBJ1-4 | TRBV11-2 | CASSPQGSATNEKLFF
NA | TRBJ2-1 | TRBV12-5 | CASGAGGGNEQFF
NA | TRBJ2-1 | TRBV19 | CASSSQGGVEGEQFF
NA | TRBJ1-4 | TRBV11-2 | CASSLGEGGATNEKLFF
NA | TRBJ1-5 | TRBV28 | CASLLQGNQPQHF
few | TRBJ2-4 | TRBV7-2 | CASSLTSGGADTKNIQYF
NA | TRBJ2-7 | TRBV15 | CATSRGHQSSYEQYF
NA | TRBJ1-1 | TRBV5-1 | CASSRLTGSTEAFF
NA | TRBJ2-5 | TRBV5-5 | CASSLALAGRGETQYF
NA | TRBJ2-7 | TRBV5-8 | CASSLASTSGRIIYF
NA | TRBJ1-5 | TRBV7-9 | CASSKWTAEQPQHF
NA | TRBJ2-7 | TRBV5-6 | CASSRGGGPTTYEQYF
NA | TRBJ2-7 | TRBV7-2 | CASSLETSLNEQYF
NA | TRBJ2-1 | TRBV6-5 | CASSPGGDRGWQFF
NA | TRBJ2-7 | TRBV3-1/TRBV3-2 | CASSQGPGQKYEQYF
NA | TRBJ2-1 | TRBV18 | CASSPRQGRWNEQFF
NA | TRBJ2-5 | TRBV7-2 | CASSLSGTPKETQYF
NA | TRBJ2-2 | TRBV6-5 | CASSYLRRGGELFF
NA | TRBJ1-4 | TRBV5-6 | CASSSTGGRTNEKLFF
once | TRBJ2-7 | TRBV9 | CASSLSGGAYEQYF
few | TRBJ1-6 | TRBV15 | CATSSTGGDSPLHF
once | TRBJ2-5 | TRBV28 | CASETGGKETQYF
NA | TRBJ2-4 | TRBV5-5 | CASSFDSLAKNIQYF
NA | TRBJ1-3 | TRBV4-1 | CASSRPASSGNTIYF
few | TRBJ2-7 | TRBV28 | CASTLYGGASYEQYF
NA | TRBJ2-1 | TRBV7-2 | CASSSREGPANEQFF
NA | TRBJ2-7 | TRBV28 | CASRGLAGIYEQYF
once | TRBJ1-2 | TRBV5-4 | CASSLGDRDYGYTF
NA | TRBJ1-5 | TRBV6-1 | CASSDGTGAQPQHF
NA | TRBJ2-5 | TRBV7-8 | CASRPPGQGKRETQYF
few | TRBJ2-2 | TRBV5-1 | CASRGGTSGIAGELFF
once | TRBJ2-2 | TRBV7-2 | CASSLMVVGGGELFF
NA | TRBJ1-5 | TRBV12-3/TRBV12-4 | CASSSYGGQPQHF
NA | TRBJ2-7 | TRBV7-2 | CASSQRGGGGSYEQYF
NA | TRBJ2-1 | TRBV7-9 | CASSLLVNHGAGGGNEQFF
NA | TRBJ2-2 | TRBV11-3 | CASSLVAGTGSNTGELFF
NA | TRBJ2-1 | TRBV18 | CASSRDSNSYNEQFF
once | TRBJ2-5 | TRBV27 | CASSSAGGGQETQYF
NA | TRBJ1-2 | TRBV7-9 | CASSLGGPYGYTF
NA | TRBJ1-6 | TRBV4-3 | CGQGRSYNSPLHF